This T cell receptor (beta chain) was recorded in a study of T cells after yellow fever vaccination (dated by TCRdb to the late 2010s). Describing the broader study: Memory subsets (EM, EMRA, CM and Tscm) were sorted on a BD FACS Aria III using CD3, CD45RA, CCR7 and CD95 staining. The SMART-Seq v4 Ultra Low Input RNA kit was used to prepare libraries from fractions with low cell numbers. Bulk TCR alpha and beta repertoires were sequenced longitudinally to track T-cell clones before and after primary and booster YFV17D yellow fever vaccination. Two healthy male donors, one aged 18 to 29 and one aged 30 to 39 years, were included in the cohort. Blood samples were taken at several timepoints before and after primary and secondary immunization, and bulk PBMC replicates and cell subsets were isolated. Memory subsets were sorted on days 0, 15 and 45 and at 18 months following primary vaccination, and on days 0, 15 and 45 following the 30-year booster.

This specimen's treatment or condition label, interpreted: live attenuated yellow fever vaccine strain. PBMCs were isolated from peripheral blood using a standard Ficoll-Paque protocol. RNA from sorted memory subsets was extracted with the RNeasy Micro Kit. The CDR1 and CDR2 encoded by the germline V gene (reference sequence) are SGHKS and YYEKEE. V is pruned by 4 bases and J by 4 bases, leaving 4 bases of the junction without a gene match. The CDR3 measures 14 amino acids from cysteine to phenylalanine. Only CDR3 DNA remains: 42 bases, in frame from the first base. General conclusions and limits of the study: After the booster, most of the clones that had expanded following primary vaccination were detected again (roughly 96% of CD4 and more than 85% of CD8), which suggests that memory was broadly maintained. The secondary T-cell response was weaker than the primary response but faster, peaking on day 5 instead of day 15. Because the study included only two donors, the extent to which the findings can be generalized is limited. Computational filtering was needed because FACS-sorted repertoires could contain abundant contaminating clonotypes from the bulk population. In the sorted memory subsets on day 0, nearly all vaccine-responding clonotypes were below the level of detection. A small share of clonotypes occurred in both CD4 and CD8 compartments, likely arising from convergent recombination.

Sequenced on an Illumina NovaSeq 6000. TCR cDNA was synthesized by 5'RACE template switching, which introduced a universal primer site and unique molecular identifiers. cDNA synthesis was primed from both the TCR alpha and TCR beta constant segments. Library amplification used two PCR steps, and the second PCR step added sample barcodes and sequencing adapters. Libraries were sequenced on Illumina HiSeq 2500 (2x100 bp) or NovaSeq (2x150 bp). Per the authors' processing: MIGEC was used to demultiplex reads and collapse the reads into UMI consensus sequences, and MiXCR was used for V(D)J alignment. Using edgeR on replicate PBMC samples, clonotypes were called vaccine-responding if FDR was below 0.01 and the log2 fold change was above 5 up to day 15. CD4 or CD8 identity was assigned to each bulk clonotype according to whether the clonotype was present at higher abundance in the sequenced CD4 repertoire or the sequenced CD8 repertoire. To estimate how each clone was distributed across memory phenotypes, clonotype frequencies in memory subsets were weighted by FACS-sorted cell numbers. TCRdb cleaned the public reads at Q25 with fastp, built clones with MiXCR and kept in-frame beta chains. Rows with one shared CDR3 protein collapse into an entry with the most common genes and DNA. These V and J calls are TCRdb output, not the study's own analysis. The sample table lists about 58,000 distinct CDR3 sequences, about 5.6% of them with a count of one. Roughly 28% of the sample is taken by the ten largest.

This clonotype was observed many times. Nothing much larger sits one base from this clone, and base qualities are not available. Recombination linked TRBV5-5 to TRBJ2-7; 11 middle bases align to TRBD2. The source is a man between 18 and 35 years old who received the YFV17D yellow fever vaccine. The specimen was PBMCs, either bulk or a sorted T-cell subset (CD4+, CD8+, memory, or dextramer-sorted; not recorded which), collected on the day of the yellow fever booster vaccination. DNA sequence: TGTGCCAGCAGCGCCCTAGCGGGGGGTTACGAGCAGTACTTC. Its product reads: CASSALAGGYEQYF.